This T cell receptor (beta chain) appears in the sequencing data of a study of shared clonotypes between healthy human individuals. This clone was seen repeatedly, ten times or more. Antigen specificity is unknown. Additional DNA sequences in this sample encode the identical CDR3. Germline lookup yields CDR1 MNHEY and CDR2 SMNVEV (reference sequence). The CDR3 covers 15 residues. The V gene end was trimmed by 6 bases and the J gene end by 4 bases; junction bases not matched to a gene: 6. Genomic DNA for unsorted samples, which was extracted with the QIAamp DNA Blood Mini kit, came from around 86 million PBMCs. Genomic DNA (from each subset) was split evenly across several immunoSEQ plates. Template amounts of roughly 280 ng DNA, 25,000 to 30,000 T cell genomes, were employed in unsorted PBMC replicate PCRs. Generated by immunoSEQ multiplex PCR, the TCRdb table keeps only in-frame clones and is missing some. The sample comprises approximately 470,000 clones, roughly 80% of which are singletons, and about an eighth rests with the top ten.

Points from the study as a whole: Apart from blood, nothing was sampled; tissue repertoires likely differ.

The sequenced sample was PBMCs. This TCR came from a woman aged 35 to 49 in good health. Some clones in this sample may be carry-over from other donors' samples. The rearrangement uses TRBV27 and TRBJ2-7, with TRBD2 matching over 13 bases. The CDR3 DNA reads as TGTGCCAGCAGCTGGACTAGCGGGAGCGGATACGAGCAGTACTTC. As protein: CASSWTSGSGYEQYF.